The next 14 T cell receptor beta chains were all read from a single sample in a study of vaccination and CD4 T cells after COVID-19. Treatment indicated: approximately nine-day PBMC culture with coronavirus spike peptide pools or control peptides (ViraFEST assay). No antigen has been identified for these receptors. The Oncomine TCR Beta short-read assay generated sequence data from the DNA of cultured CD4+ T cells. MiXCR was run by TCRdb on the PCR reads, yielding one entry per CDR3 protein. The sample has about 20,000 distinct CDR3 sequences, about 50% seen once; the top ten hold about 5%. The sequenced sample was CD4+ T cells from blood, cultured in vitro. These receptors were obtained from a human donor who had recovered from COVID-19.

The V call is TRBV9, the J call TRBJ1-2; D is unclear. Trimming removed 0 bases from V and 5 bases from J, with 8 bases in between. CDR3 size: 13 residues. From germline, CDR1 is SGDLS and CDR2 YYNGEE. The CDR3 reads CASSVDERYGYTF. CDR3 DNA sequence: TGTGCCAGCAGCGTAGATGAAAGGTATGGCTACACCTTC.

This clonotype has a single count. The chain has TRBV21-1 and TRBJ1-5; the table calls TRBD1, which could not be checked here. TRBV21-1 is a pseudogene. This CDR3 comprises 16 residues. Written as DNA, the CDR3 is TGTGCCAGCCAGGGAGCCCGAGAGAAAAGCAATCAGCCCCAGCATTTT. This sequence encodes CASQGAREKSNQPQHF.

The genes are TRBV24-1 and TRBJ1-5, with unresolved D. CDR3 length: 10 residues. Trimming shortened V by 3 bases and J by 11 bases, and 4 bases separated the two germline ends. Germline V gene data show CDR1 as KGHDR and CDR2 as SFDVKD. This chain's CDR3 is CATSDRAQHF. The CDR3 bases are TGTGCCACCAGTGATCGGGCCCAGCATTTT.

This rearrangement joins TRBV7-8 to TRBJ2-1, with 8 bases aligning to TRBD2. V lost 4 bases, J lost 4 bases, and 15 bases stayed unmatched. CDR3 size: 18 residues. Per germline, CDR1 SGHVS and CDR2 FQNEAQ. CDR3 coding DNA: TGTGCCAGCAGCTCCGGGGTTGGGCGGGAGGCCAGTTACAATGAGCAGTTCTTC. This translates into CASSSGVGREASYNEQFF.

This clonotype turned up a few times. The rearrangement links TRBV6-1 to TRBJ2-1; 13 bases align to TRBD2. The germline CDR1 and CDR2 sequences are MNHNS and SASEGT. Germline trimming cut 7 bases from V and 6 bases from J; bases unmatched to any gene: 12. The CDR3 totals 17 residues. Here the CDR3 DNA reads TGTGCCAGCATCGCTGGGACTAGCGGGGAACACGTCAATGAGCAGTTCTTC. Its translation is CASIAGTSGEHVNEQFF.

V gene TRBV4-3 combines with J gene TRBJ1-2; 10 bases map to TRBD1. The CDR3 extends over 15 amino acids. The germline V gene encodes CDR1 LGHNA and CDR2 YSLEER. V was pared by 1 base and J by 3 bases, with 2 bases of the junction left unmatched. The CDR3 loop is CASSQVGTGDYGYTF. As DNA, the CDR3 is TGCGCCAGCAGCCAAGTGGGGACAGGGGACTATGGCTACACCTTC.

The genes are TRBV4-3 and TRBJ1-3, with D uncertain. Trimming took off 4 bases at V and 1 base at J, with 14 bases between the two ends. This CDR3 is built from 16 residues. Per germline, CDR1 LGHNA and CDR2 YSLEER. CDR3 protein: CASSPRATDSGNTIYF. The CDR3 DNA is TGCGCCAGCAGCCCCCGGGCAACCGATTCTGGAAACACCATATATTTT.

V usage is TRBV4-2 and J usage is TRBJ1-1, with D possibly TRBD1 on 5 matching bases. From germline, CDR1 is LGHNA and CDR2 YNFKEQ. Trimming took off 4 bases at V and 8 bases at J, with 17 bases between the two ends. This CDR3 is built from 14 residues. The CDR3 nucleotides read TGTGCCAGCAGCCCTCCTGGACAAGTGAAGGAAGCTTTCTTT. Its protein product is CASSPPGQVKEAFF.

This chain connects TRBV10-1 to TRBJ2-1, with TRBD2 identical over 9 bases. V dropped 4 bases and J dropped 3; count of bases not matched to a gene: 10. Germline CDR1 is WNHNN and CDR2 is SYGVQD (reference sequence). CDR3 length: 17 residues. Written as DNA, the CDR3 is TGCGCCAGCAGTGTATCCAGCGGGAGGCAAGACTACAATGAGCAGTTCTTC. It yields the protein CASSVSSGRQDYNEQFF.

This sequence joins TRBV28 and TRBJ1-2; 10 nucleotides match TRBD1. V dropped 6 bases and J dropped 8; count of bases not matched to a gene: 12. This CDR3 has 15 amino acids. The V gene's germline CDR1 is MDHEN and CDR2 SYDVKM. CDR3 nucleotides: TGTGCCAGCAGCCGTAGGGTAGGACAGGGGGGCGGCTACACCTTC. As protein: CASSRRVGQGGGYTF.

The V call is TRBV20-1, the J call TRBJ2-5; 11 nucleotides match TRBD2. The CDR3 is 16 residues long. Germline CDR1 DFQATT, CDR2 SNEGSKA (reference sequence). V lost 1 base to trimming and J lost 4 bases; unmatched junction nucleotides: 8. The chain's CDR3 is CSARGVSGRAGETQYF. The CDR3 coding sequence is TGCAGTGCTAGAGGGGTTAGCGGGAGGGCCGGAGAGACCCAGTACTTC.

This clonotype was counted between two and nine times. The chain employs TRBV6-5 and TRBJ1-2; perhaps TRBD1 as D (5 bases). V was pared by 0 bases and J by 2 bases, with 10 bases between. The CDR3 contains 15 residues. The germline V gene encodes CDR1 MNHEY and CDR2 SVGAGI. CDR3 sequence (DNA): TGTGCCAGCAGTTACTCGAACAGGCTCAACTATGGCTACACCTTC. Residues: CASSYSNRLNYGYTF.

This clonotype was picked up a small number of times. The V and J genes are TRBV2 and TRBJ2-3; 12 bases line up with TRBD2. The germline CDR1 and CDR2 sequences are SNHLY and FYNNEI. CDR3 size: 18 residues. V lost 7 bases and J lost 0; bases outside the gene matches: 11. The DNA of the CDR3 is TGTGCCAGCACCTTAAGGACTAGCGGGGAAGTTAGCACAGATACGCAGTATTTT. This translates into CASTLRTSGEVSTDTQYF.

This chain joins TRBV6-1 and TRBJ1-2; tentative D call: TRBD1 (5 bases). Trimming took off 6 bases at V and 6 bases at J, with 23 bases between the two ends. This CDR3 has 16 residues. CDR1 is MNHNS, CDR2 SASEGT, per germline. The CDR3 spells CASSPLGHRGGNGYTF. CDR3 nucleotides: TGTGCCAGCAGCCCCCTTGGACATCGGGGTGGCAATGGCTACACCTTC.